The 18 T cell receptor beta chains listed next were all sequenced from one sample in a study of cytomegalovirus exposure and HLA in healthy donors. 60 Vbeta and 13 Jbeta primers were used in PCR. TCRdb's table, derived via immunoSEQ multiplex PCR, lists solely in-frame clones and lacks some. The sample yields around 130,000 clones, about four fifths seen once. The sequenced material came from PBMCs. The receptors come from a man between 25 and 39 years old in good health and CMV-seronegative.

The genes are TRBV7-9 and TRBJ1-5; D gene ambiguous. The CDR3 loop spans 14 amino acids. Trimming stripped 8 bases from V and 2 bases from J, with 13 bases between. Germline V gene data show CDR1 as SEHNR and CDR2 as FQNEAQ (reference sequence). The CDR3 DNA sequence: TGTGCCAGCGCCATCGACGGGGGCAATCAGCCCCAGCATTTT. Translated, it gives CASAIDGGNQPQHF.

A few counts support this clone. The chain is built from TRBV29-1 and TRBJ1-5; 8 positions agree with TRBD1. CDR3 length: 15 residues. V was clipped by 6 bases and J by 7 bases; unmatched bases: 14. Germline CDR1 is SQVTM and CDR2 is ANQGSEA. The CDR3 bases are TGCAGCGTCGGGACCCAGACAGGGGCGGGGCAGCCCCAGCATTTT. Its protein product is CSVGTQTGAGQPQHF.

A word on this clone: Other DNA sequences in this sample translate to the same CDR3. V and J are TRBV4-2 and TRBJ2-7; 11 bases fit TRBD2. Unmatched junction bases numbered 4, after V lost 3 bases and J lost 0 bases. This CDR3 contains 16 residues. The germline gives CDR1 LGHNA, CDR2 YNFKEQ. In DNA form, the CDR3 reads TGTGCCAGCAGCCAGGACGGGACTAGCGGCTCCTACGAGCAGTACTTC. Amino acid sequence: CASSQDGTSGSYEQYF.

This clone was observed a handful of times. The CDR3 DNA sequence: TGTGCCAGCAGCGTACAGGGTAGTCCCTACAATGAGCAGTTCTTC. Its protein is CASSVQGSPYNEQFF. J is TRBJ2-1 and V is TRBV9, with a possible D match to TRBD1 (5 bases). This CDR3 is 15 amino acids long. V gave up 1 base and J gave up 2 bases, with 10 bases separating them. Germline V lookup: CDR1 SGDLS, CDR2 YYNGEE.

V gene TRBV13 combines with J gene TRBJ2-2, with a weak D call TRBD1 (5 bases). V lost 5 bases, J lost 4 bases, and 17 bases lay in between. Looked up from germline, CDR1 is PRHDT and CDR2 is FYEKMQ (reference sequence). This CDR3 region has 16 residues. CDR3 protein: CASSNPPQGTTGELFF. In nucleotides, the CDR3 is TGTGCCAGCAGCAATCCCCCGCAGGGAACCACCGGGGAGCTGTTTTTT.

This chain uses TRBV6-6 with TRBJ2-5, with 10 bases identical to TRBD1. The CDR3 totals 11 residues. Germline V CDR1 and CDR2: MNHNY, SVGAGI (reference sequence). V lost 8 bases to trimming and J lost 11 bases; unmatched junction nucleotides: 5. Written as DNA, the CDR3 is TGTGCCAGCGGGACAGGGGTAGAGCAGTACTTC. Translation: CASGTGVEQYF.

CDR3 amino acids: CASSQTAMRGTGELFF. As DNA, the CDR3 is TGTGCCAGCAGCCAAACCGCGATGCGGGGAACCGGGGAGCTGTTTTTT. The chain is built from TRBV7-6 and TRBJ2-2; TRBD2 is a possible D gene (6 bases). The V gene lost 5 bases and the J gene lost 5 bases, with 18 bases spanning the gap. There are 16 residues in the CDR3. Germline CDR1 and CDR2: SGHVS and FNYEAQ.

The genes are TRBV7-3 and TRBJ2-7, with unresolved D. V lost 1 base and J 5 bases, leaving 6 bases between the germline ends. The CDR3 contains 12 residues. Germline CDR1 and CDR2: SGHTA and FQGTGA. The CDR3 DNA follows: TGTGCCAGCAGCTTAAGCGGAAACGAGCAGTACTTC. Amino acids: CASSLSGNEQYF.

The gene calls are TRBV4-2 and TRBJ2-3, with 9 bases aligning to TRBD2. Germline CDR1 LGHNA, CDR2 YNFKEQ. After removal of 1 base from V and 4 bases from J, the junction contained 6 bases not matched to a gene. CDR3 length: 16 amino acids. The CDR3 DNA follows: TGTGCCAGCAGCCAAGGTAGTAGCGGGGGAGCAGATACGCAGTATTTT. Protein product: CASSQGSSGGADTQYF.

The chain links TRBV10-1 to TRBJ2-1; 11 bases agree with TRBD2. Per the germline V gene, CDR1 is WNHNN and CDR2 is SYGVQD (reference sequence). The length of the CDR3 is 14 residues. The junction had 6 bases not matched to a gene; V was cut back by 10 bases and J by 4 bases. The CDR3: CAMKGTSGYNEQFF. CDR3 nucleotide sequence: TGCGCCATGAAAGGGACTAGCGGTTACAATGAGCAGTTCTTC.

The chain recombines TRBV4-1 with TRBJ1-1; D is uncertain. This CDR3 has 17 amino acids. Trimming removed 1 base at V and 3 bases at J, with 18 bases between. Germline CDR1 is MGHRA and CDR2 is YSYEKL. The CDR3 reads CASSQVDLGFSYTEAFF. The DNA for the CDR3 is TGCGCCAGCAGCCAAGTGGATCTCGGGTTTTCTTACACTGAAGCTTTCTTT.

The rearrangement joins TRBV28 to TRBJ2-7, with 7 bases identical to TRBD1. V dropped 1 base and J dropped 0; count of bases not matched to a gene: 9. CDR1 and CDR2 from the germline V gene are MDHEN and SYDVKM. This CDR3 region has 17 residues. CDR3 loop: CASSLYAGGVGSYEQYF. The CDR3 coding sequence is TGTGCCAGCAGTTTATATGCAGGGGGAGTAGGCTCCTACGAGCAGTACTTC.

This sequence joins TRBV10-3 and TRBJ1-1; D possibly corresponds to TRBD1 (5 bases). CDR1 is ENHRY and CDR2 is SYGVKD in the germline V gene. V was pared by 6 bases and J by 1 base, with 9 bases between. The CDR3 extends over 13 amino acids. CDR3 nucleotides: TGTGCCATCAGCGAGACAGAGAACACTGAAGCTTTCTTT. This encodes CAISETENTEAFF.

The chain carries TRBV7-3 and TRBJ2-2; 10 bases agree with TRBD1. The V gene's germline CDR1 is SGHTA and CDR2 FQGTGA. V shed 5 bases and J 8 bases; nucleotides not matched to a gene: 8. CDR3 length equals 15 residues. CDR3 amino acids: CASSPSGTGVGELFF. The DNA for the CDR3 is TGTGCCAGCAGCCCGTCCGGGACAGGGGTTGGGGAGCTGTTTTTT.

This clone came up a few times. The rearrangement links TRBV9 to TRBJ2-2; D ambiguous. Germline V CDR1 and CDR2: SGDLS, YYNGEE. V was shortened by 4 bases and J by 4 bases, with 11 bases between the two germline ends. This CDR3 contains 14 residues. The chain's CDR3 is CASSSLASTGELFF. In DNA form, the CDR3 reads TGTGCCAGCAGCTCCCTGGCTTCCACCGGGGAGCTGTTTTTT.

This clone has a handful of counts. V gene TRBV4-2 combines with J gene TRBJ2-3; 8 bases agree with TRBD2. The germline V gene has CDR1 LGHNA and CDR2 YNFKEQ. This CDR3 has 15 residues. V shed 6 bases and J 1 base; nucleotides not matched to a gene: 6. The CDR3 region has the DNA TGTGCCAGCAGACCATCGGGGGGGCGCACAGATACGCAGTATTTT. Protein sequence: CASRPSGGRTDTQYF.

The J gene is TRBJ2-3, the V gene TRBV27; D is perhaps TRBD2 (7 bases). CDR3 length equals 14 residues. The ends were cut back, 8 bases at V and 6 bases at J, with 18 bases in the middle. Germline CDR1 is MNHEY and CDR2 is SMNVEV (reference sequence). CDR3 region: CASFPRGAGDTQYF. CDR3 nucleotide sequence: TGTGCCAGCTTTCCTCGGGGGGCCGGCGATACGCAGTATTTT.

This sequence joins TRBV9 and TRBJ1-2; 10 positions agree with TRBD1. V dropped 3 bases and J dropped 3; count of bases not matched to a gene: 5. Germline-derived CDR1 and CDR2 are SGDLS and YYNGEE. The CDR3 spans 15 residues. CDR3 region: CASSAGGTGDYGYTF. The CDR3 bases are TGTGCCAGCAGCGCGGGGGGGACAGGGGACTATGGCTACACCTTC.